This T cell receptor beta chain is drawn from a study of OX40 agonist ivuxolimab in advanced cancers. Study-wide points: CD4+ T cells averaged fewer expanded clones than CD8+ T cells. Specificity for antigen went undetermined in the expanded peripheral T cells.

Worth noting for this clone: The antigen is undetermined.

Libraries were prepared by immunoSEQ multiplex PCR; TCRdb keeps only in-frame clonotypes and omits some of them. The sample records about 42,000 clones, approximately 86% being singletons. The length of the CDR3 is 15 residues. CDR1 and CDR2 (germline): MNHEY, SMNVEV (reference sequence). Trimming stripped 3 bases from V and 0 bases from J, with 10 bases between. This chain links TRBV27 with TRBJ2-3, with D tentatively TRBD2 (6 bases). Sample: CD4+ or CD8+ T cells sorted from blood, taken in a trial of the OX40 agonist ivuxolimab. The source of this sequence is an adult with an advanced solid tumor such as melanoma, head and neck, liver or kidney cancer. The CDR3 bases are TGTGCCAGCAGTTTTCTAGCGACTAGCACAGATACGCAGTATTTT. Translated, it gives CASSFLATSTDTQYF.